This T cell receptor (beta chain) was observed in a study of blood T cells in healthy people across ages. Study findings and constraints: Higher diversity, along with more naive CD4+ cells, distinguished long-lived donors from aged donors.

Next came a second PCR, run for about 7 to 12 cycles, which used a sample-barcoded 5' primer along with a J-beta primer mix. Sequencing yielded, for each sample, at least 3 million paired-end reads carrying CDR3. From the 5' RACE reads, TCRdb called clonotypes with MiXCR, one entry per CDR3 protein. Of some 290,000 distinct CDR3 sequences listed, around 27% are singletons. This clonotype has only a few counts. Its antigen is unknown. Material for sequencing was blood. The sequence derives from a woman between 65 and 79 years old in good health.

The CDR3: CSVEDGSLVNYGYTF. In DNA, the CDR3 is TGCAGCGTTGAGGATGGGTCACTTGTTAACTATGGCTACACCTTC. The chain is built from TRBV29-1 and TRBJ1-2; D not resolved. The CDR3 is 15 amino acids. With 3 bases removed from V and 1 base from J, the gap between germline ends came to 15 bases. Germline V lookup: CDR1 SQVTM, CDR2 ANQGSEA.